Below are 8 T cell receptor beta chains sequenced from a single sample in a study of T cells in Graves' hyperthyroidism and ophthalmopathy. RNA transcripts provided the source from which TCR beta CDR3 regions were amplified. HTBI primers were the set used in a first-round RT-PCR of the TCR CDR3. TCRdb redid the calling of the multiplex PCR reads with MiXCR, one entry per CDR3 protein. The sample includes approximately 870,000 distinct CDR3 sequences, over 35% of them seen just once. The sequenced sample consisted of blood. The receptors were sampled from a young man with Graves' hyperthyroidism.

This chain connects TRBV29-1 to TRBJ2-7, with 7 bases fitting TRBD2. Per germline, CDR1 SQVTM and CDR2 ANQGSEA. V was clipped by 5 bases and J by 2 bases; unmatched bases: 6. There are 13 residues in the CDR3. The CDR3 is CSVFSSGTYEQYF. For the CDR3, the DNA is TGCAGCGTTTTCTCTAGCGGTACCTACGAGCAGTACTTC.

The CDR3 spells CASSSFRGYEQYF. CDR3 DNA sequence: TGTGCCAGCAGTTCGTTCAGGGGCTACGAGCAGTACTTC. The genes are TRBV6-6 and TRBJ2-7, with a tentative D call TRBD1 (6 bases). The CDR3 is 13 amino acids. The V gene's germline CDR1 is MNHNY and CDR2 SVGAGI (reference sequence). Deletions cut 4 bases from V and 3 bases from J, with 10 bases between.

This clonotype was recorded many times. The J gene is TRBJ1-3, the V gene TRBV7-9; D uncertain. Trimming pared 9 bases from V and 5 bases from J, leaving 14 bases between. The CDR3 sequence is 13 residues long. CDR1 and CDR2 (germline): SEHNR, FQNEAQ (reference sequence). CDR3 sequence (DNA): TGTGCCAGTGGTTCGCCGGCCCGAAACACCATATATTTT. Its protein is CASGSPARNTIYF.

This clonotype was counted many times. The chain is built from TRBV10-3 and TRBJ1-5; TRBD1 matches at 8 bases. The CDR3 consists of 14 residues. The V segment lost 4 bases and the J segment 4 bases; nucleotides outside the gene matches: 3. CDR1 and CDR2 (germline): ENHRY, SYGVKD. The CDR3, as DNA: TGTGCCATCAGTGCCGACAGGGGTAATCAGCCCCAGCATTTT. It yields the protein CAISADRGNQPQHF.

This sequence joins TRBV7-9 and TRBJ2-5; tentatively, D is TRBD1 (5 bases). V gave up 3 bases and J gave up 2 bases, with 10 bases separating them. This CDR3 spans 14 amino acids. Per germline, CDR1 SEHNR and CDR2 FQNEAQ (reference sequence). In DNA, the CDR3 is TGTGCCAGCAGCTTTGTGACAGATCAAGAGACCCAGTACTTC. It codes for CASSFVTDQETQYF.

This clonotype was picked up a small number of times. The CDR3 DNA reads as TGTGCCAGCAGTTTTCTGGTTACAGGGAAGATCAATGAAAAACTGTTTTTT. This encodes CASSFLVTGKINEKLFF. The chain recombines TRBV12-3 or TRBV12-4 with TRBJ1-4, with a possible D match to TRBD1 (6 bases). The length of the CDR3 is 17 residues. Trimming cost V 3 bases and J 5 bases, with 19 bases left between them.

As regards this clonotype: One end of the junction is discordant with germline, which a read error may explain. This chain links TRBV7-3 with TRBJ1-1; the D gene is possibly TRBD1 (5 bases). CDR1 and CDR2 (germline): SGHTA, FQGTGA. The CDR3 extends over 13 amino acids. The CDR3 DNA follows: TGTGCCGGCAGCTTCGACAGGAACACTGAAGCTTTCTTT. Translating gives CAGSFDRNTEAFF.

CDR3 sequence (DNA): TGTGCCAGCAGCCCGGAGGGGGCCAACGTCCTGACTTTC. Protein sequence: CASSPEGANVLTF. This chain links TRBV11-2 with TRBJ2-6; unclear D gene. V was clipped by 5 bases and J by 4 bases, with 6 bases between them. The CDR3 consists of 13 residues. Germline V gene sequence: CDR1 SGHAT, CDR2 FQNNGV.